One and the same sample provided the 14 T cell receptor beta chains below, sequenced in a study of CD8+ T cells in alopecia areata. Extraction of RNA preceded its reverse transcription into cDNA, which served as the sequencing template. Generated by immunoSEQ multiplex PCR, the TCRdb table keeps only in-frame clones and is missing some. The profile covers thousands of clones, with about 60% appearing a single time and roughly an eighth taken by the ten largest. Specimens obtained from alopecia areata patients comprised lesional scalp punch biopsies and peripheral blood. Sequenced input: skin. The receptors stem from a human donor with alopecia areata.

This clone has only one observation. The chain has TRBV6-1 and TRBJ1-2; no definite D call. V was pared by 2 bases and J by 5 bases, with 9 bases between. Germline loops: CDR1 MNHNS, CDR2 SASEGT. There are 13 residues in the CDR3. The CDR3 here is CASSELGRYGYTF. In DNA form, the CDR3 reads TGTGCCAGCAGTGAATTGGGCCGTTATGGCTACACCTTC.

This clone ranks as large (0.1 to 1%). J is TRBJ2-2 and V is TRBV7-8; weak D call: TRBD1 (5 bases). This CDR3 has 13 amino acids. CDR1 SGHVS and CDR2 FQNEAQ come from the germline V gene. The V and J ends lost 8 bases and 10 bases respectively, with 17 bases between them. The CDR3 is CASSQGGAQELFF. Written as DNA, the CDR3 is TGTGCCAGCTCCCAGGGTGGGGCACAGGAGCTGTTTTTT.

This clone has just a few counts. The V gene is TRBV23-1, the J gene TRBJ1-1, with D possibly matching TRBD1 (5 bases). TRBV23-1 is an ORF; its function is uncertain. Trimming took 2 bases from V and 0 from J, leaving 16 bases between them. CDR3 size: 17 residues. The DNA of the CDR3 is TGCGCCAGCAGTCAAGATGACAGAAAGCGGATGAACACTGAAGCTTTCTTT. Translating gives CASSQDDRKRMNTEAFF.

This rearrangement joins TRBV28 to TRBJ2-1, with unresolved D. Germline-derived CDR1 and CDR2 are MDHEN and SYDVKM. This CDR3 is built from 14 residues. V was shortened by 7 bases and J by 7 bases, with 17 bases between the two germline ends. DNA for the CDR3: TGTGCCAGCAACCGGCCGGTTAGGGTTAATGAGCAGTTCTTC. It is translated as CASNRPVRVNEQFF.

This clone has only a few counts. The rearrangement joins TRBV6-1 to TRBJ2-7; maybe TRBD1 (6 bases). V lost 0 bases and J lost 4, with 16 bases in between. There are 16 residues in the CDR3. Germline V gene lookup returns CDR1 MNHNS and CDR2 SASEGT. DNA of the CDR3: TGTGCCAGCAGTGAAGCAAGAGGGGGATGGGGATACGAGCAGTACTTC. Its protein product is CASSEARGGWGYEQYF.

This clone was detected a few times. The chain is built from TRBV27 and TRBJ1-1; no reliable D call. The V end lost 2 bases, the J end lost 7 bases, and 8 bases lay between the germline ends. This CDR3 has 12 amino acids. The V gene's germline CDR1 is MNHEY and CDR2 SMNVEV (reference sequence). CDR3 residues: CASSLGGREAFF. CDR3 nucleotides: TGTGCCAGCAGTTTAGGAGGGCGTGAAGCTTTCTTT.

V gene TRBV7-2 combines with J gene TRBJ1-5, with D perhaps matching TRBD1 (6 bases). CDR3 size: 14 residues. Deletions cut 8 bases from V and 0 bases from J, with 11 bases between. Germline assignment: CDR1 SGHTA and CDR2 FQGNSA. The CDR3 reads CASSSRGSNQPQHF. CDR3 DNA: TGTGCCAGCTCATCCAGGGGTAGCAATCAGCCCCAGCATTTT.

The chain is built from TRBV2 and TRBJ2-7; weak D call: TRBD2 (7 bases). The CDR3 is 15 residues long. CDR1 is SNHLY, CDR2 FYNNEI, per germline. Trimming cost V 11 bases and J 4 bases, with 24 bases left between them. CDR3 in DNA: TGTGCCTCCCGTTGGGAGGGGGTTGTTCGGTACGAGCAGTACTTC. It is translated as CASRWEGVVRYEQYF.

The gene calls are TRBV18 and TRBJ1-6; 7 positions agree with TRBD1. Looked up from germline, CDR1 is KGHSH and CDR2 is LQKENI. Losses at the gene ends were 2 bases for V and 6 bases for J; bases not matched to a gene: 4. The CDR3 is 15 amino acids. CDR3 in amino acids: CASSPAGQFNSPLHF. The DNA of the CDR3 is TGTGCCAGCTCACCAGCGGGACAGTTTAATTCACCCCTCCACTTT.

The chain joins TRBV5-6 to TRBJ2-1; D call uncertain. V lost 1 base to trimming and J lost 6 bases, with 14 bases between them. Germline lookup yields CDR1 SGHDT and CDR2 YYEEEE. The CDR3 is made up of 15 amino acids. Here the CDR3 reads CASSLFTTVRNEQFF. CDR3 nucleotide sequence: TGTGCCAGCAGCTTGTTTACGACGGTCCGCAATGAGCAGTTCTTC.

The chain links TRBV5-4 to TRBJ2-7; D is unresolved. The CDR3 runs to 11 residues. The germline V gene encodes CDR1 SGHNT and CDR2 YYREEE (reference sequence). The V end was cut by 4 bases, the J end by 5 bases, with 7 bases between. Here the CDR3 reads CASSDSHEQYF. The CDR3 DNA reads as TGTGCCAGCAGCGATTCCCACGAGCAGTACTTC.

The rearrangement joins TRBV4-2 to TRBJ2-3, with TRBD2 as a possible D gene (5 bases). The CDR3 runs to 14 residues. V was shortened by 1 base and J by 3 bases, with 8 bases between the two germline ends. Germline V gene data show CDR1 as LGHNA and CDR2 as YNFKEQ. CDR3 protein: CASSQGERTDTQYF. CDR3 nucleotide sequence: TGTGCCAGCAGCCAAGGGGAGCGAACAGATACGCAGTATTTT.

The J gene is TRBJ1-4, the V gene TRBV30, with a tentative D call TRBD1 (5 bases). There are 14 residues in the CDR3. Between the trimmed V and J ends, which lost 4 bases and 5 bases, there was a span of 14 bases. From germline, CDR1 is GTSNPN and CDR2 SVGIG (reference sequence). The CDR3 reads CAWNLLGGNEKLFF. In nucleotides, the CDR3 is TGTGCCTGGAATTTGTTGGGGGGAAATGAAAAACTGTTTTTT. Looking up the rest from reference TRBV30 and TRBJ1-4 gives the full variable domain: SQTIHQWPATLVQPVGSPLSLECTVEGTSNPNLYWYRQAAGRGLQLLFYSVGIGQISSEVPQNLSASRPQDRQFILSSKKLLLSDSGFYLCAWNLLGGNEKLFFGSGTQLSVL.

The rearrangement joins TRBV19 to TRBJ2-2; D uncertain. The length of the CDR3 is 12 residues. Germline V gene data show CDR1 as LNHDA and CDR2 as SQIVND (reference sequence). Trimming took off 6 bases at V and 7 bases at J, with 9 bases between the two ends. CDR3 region: CASRPPGGELFF. The CDR3 bases are TGTGCCAGTAGGCCCCCCGGCGGGGAGCTGTTTTTT.